This TCR beta chain is from a study of blood T cell repertoires in COVID-19. The repertoire was sequenced with immunoSEQ multiplex PCR; TCRdb's copy has only in-frame clones and lacks some. This table has just over 150,000 clones, around 82% appearing once. CDR1 and CDR2 (germline): MGHRA, YSYEKL. V lost 1 base, J lost 0 bases, and 13 bases lay in between. CDR3 size: 17 residues. Sample: peripheral blood. V and J are TRBV4-1 and TRBJ1-3; TRBD1 is a possible D gene (5 bases). The sequence was obtained from a woman aged 40 to 55 with COVID-19, enrolled during active disease. The CDR3 protein is CASSQVRSGHSGNTIYF. CDR3 nucleotides: TGCGCCAGCAGCCAAGTTAGGTCAGGACACTCTGGAAACACCATATATTTT.